This entry lists 27 T cell receptor beta chains sequenced from one sample in a study of cytomegalovirus exposure and HLA in healthy donors. 60 Vbeta and 13 Jbeta primers were used in PCR. Data came from immunoSEQ multiplex PCR; TCRdb stores just in-frame clones and leaves some out. The data show roughly 200,000 clones, about nine tenths seen once. The specimen sequenced was PBMCs. These receptors all come from a man aged 25-45 years in good health and CMV-seronegative.

The DNA of the CDR3 is TGTGCCAGCAATGGACAGGGCCTGCAGTTCTTC. Protein product: CASNGQGLQFF. The rearrangement links TRBV6-5 to TRBJ2-1, with 8 bases matching TRBD1. Germline V gene data show CDR1 as MNHEY and CDR2 as SVGAGI. V trimming: 7 bases; J trimming: 12 bases; junction bases outside the gene matches: 5. The CDR3 has 11 residues.

The chain employs TRBV2 and TRBJ2-5; 7 bases map to TRBD1. V dropped 2 bases and J dropped 2; count of bases not matched to a gene: 5. Germline CDR1 reads SNHLY; CDR2 reads FYNNEI. CDR3 length: 15 residues. DNA for the CDR3: TGTGCCAGCAGTGAATGGCGGACAGGACAAGAGACCCAGTACTTC. It codes for CASSEWRTGQETQYF.

The table lists this clone with a count of one. The chain uses TRBV7-9 and TRBJ2-5; 7 bases match TRBD1. V lost 5 bases to trimming and J lost 5 bases; unmatched junction nucleotides: 5. The CDR3 is made up of 13 amino acids. CDR1 and CDR2 from the germline V gene are SEHNR and FQNEAQ (reference sequence). This chain's CDR3 is CASSQQGSETQYF. The CDR3 DNA follows: TGTGCCAGCAGCCAACAGGGGTCTGAGACCCAGTACTTC.

This rearrangement joins TRBV28 to TRBJ1-5, with D uncertain. The CDR3 spans 14 residues. In germline, CDR1 is MDHEN, CDR2 SYDVKM. Between the trimmed V and J ends, which lost 8 bases and 0 bases, there was a span of 11 bases. CDR3 nucleotides: TGTGCCAGCCGAACTACCTATAGCAATCAGCCCCAGCATTTT. Protein product: CASRTTYSNQPQHF.

This chain connects TRBV27 to TRBJ2-7; TRBD2 aligns across 9 bases. CDR1 and CDR2 (germline): MNHEY, SMNVEV (reference sequence). The CDR3 has 15 residues. Trimming took 3 bases from V and 2 from J; bases not matched to a gene: 5. This CDR3 reads CASSFGSGGTYEQYF. The CDR3 nucleotides are TGTGCCAGCAGTTTCGGGAGCGGGGGGACCTACGAGCAGTACTTC.

V is TRBV6-7 and J is TRBJ1-5; tentative D call: TRBD1 (6 bases). TRBV6-7 is treated as an ORF (open reading frame) with a function not yet certain. The CDR3 is made up of 16 amino acids. The V gene lost 5 bases and the J gene lost 3 bases, with 17 bases spanning the gap. DNA for the CDR3: TGTGCCAGCAGTCCACGGGTAGGGGGAAACAATCAGCCCCAGCATTTT. Translating gives CASSPRVGGNNQPQHF.

This clone showed up just once. The chain employs TRBV4-2 and TRBJ2-1; D unresolved. The CDR3 is 13 residues long. The ends were cut back, 2 bases at V and 1 base at J, with 3 bases in the middle. Germline V CDR1 and CDR2: LGHNA, YNFKEQ. The CDR3: CASSQPSYNEQFF. For the CDR3, the DNA is TGTGCCAGCAGCCAACCTTCCTACAATGAGCAGTTCTTC.

This chain connects TRBV6-1 to TRBJ2-6; TRBD1 agrees at 8 bases. CDR1 and CDR2 from the germline V gene are MNHNS and SASEGT. After removal of 8 bases from V and 0 bases from J, the junction contained 3 bases not matched to a gene. The CDR3 contains 15 residues. The DNA for the CDR3 is TGTGCCAGCTGGACAGGGAACTCTGGGGCCAACGTCCTGACTTTC. It is translated as CASWTGNSGANVLTF.

V is TRBV27 and J is TRBJ2-1; D might be TRBD1 (6 bases). This CDR3 is 14 amino acids long. CDR1 MNHEY and CDR2 SMNVEV come from the germline V gene (reference sequence). V gave up 4 bases and J gave up 8 bases, with 15 bases separating them. The CDR3 is CASSWARGRDEQFF. CDR3 DNA sequence: TGTGCCAGCAGTTGGGCCAGGGGTAGGGATGAGCAGTTCTTC.

The chain recombines TRBV19 with TRBJ2-1, with 11 bases fitting TRBD1. V trimming: 7 bases; J trimming: 3 bases; junction bases outside the gene matches: 5. The germline V gene encodes CDR1 LNHDA and CDR2 SQIVND (reference sequence). The CDR3 is 15 residues long. The CDR3, as DNA: TGTGCCAGTACCCCGGACAGGGGGCACTACAATGAGCAGTTCTTC. It yields the protein CASTPDRGHYNEQFF.

V is TRBV4-3 and J is TRBJ2-2; a possible D gene is TRBD2 (6 bases). The V gene lost 1 base and the J gene lost 5 bases, with 11 bases spanning the gap. CDR1 and CDR2 from the germline V gene are LGHNA and YSLEER. The CDR3 covers 15 residues. The CDR3 DNA is TGCGCCAGCAGCCAAGGGGCTAGCGTGACCGGGGAGCTGTTTTTT. Translation: CASSQGASVTGELFF.

CDR3 region: CASRVGGSTGELFF. CDR3 DNA sequence: TGTGCCAGCAGGGTCGGGGGAAGCACCGGGGAGCTGTTTTTT. The chain is built from TRBV2 and TRBJ2-2, with D maybe TRBD2 (6 bases). V lost 6 bases and J 4 bases, leaving 12 bases between the germline ends. Germline V lookup: CDR1 SNHLY, CDR2 FYNNEI. The CDR3 totals 14 residues.

The V and J genes are TRBV7-9 and TRBJ2-1, with no clear D. CDR1 is SEHNR, CDR2 FQNEAQ, per germline (reference sequence). Trimming removed 0 bases from V and 10 bases from J, with 4 bases in between. The CDR3 spans 11 residues. This chain's CDR3 is CASSLAQEQFF. Written as DNA, the CDR3 is TGTGCCAGCAGCTTAGCGCAGGAGCAGTTCTTC.

This chain uses TRBV28 with TRBJ1-4; 9 positions agree with TRBD1. Germline lookup yields CDR1 MDHEN and CDR2 SYDVKM. J lost 5 bases, V lost 6 bases, and 7 bases had no gene match. This CDR3 is 15 amino acids long. The CDR3 loop is CASSSPDRGNEKLFF. DNA of the CDR3: TGTGCCAGCAGCTCCCCGGACAGGGGCAATGAAAAACTGTTTTTT.

The chain combines TRBV4-2 with TRBJ1-4, with 10 bases that match TRBD1. The germline V gene encodes CDR1 LGHNA and CDR2 YNFKEQ. The CDR3 spans 14 residues. Trimming cost V 7 bases and J 8 bases; bases outside gene matches: 7. The CDR3 DNA follows: TGTGCCAGCACCGCCGGGACAGGGGCCGAAAAACTGTTTTTT. Translated, it gives CASTAGTGAEKLFF.

The gene calls are TRBV7-2 and TRBJ2-3; 9 bases align to TRBD2. J was trimmed by 0 bases and V by 0 bases; bases with no gene match: 7. CDR3 length: 18 residues. Germline CDR1 and CDR2: SGHTA and FQGNSA. The CDR3 reads CASSLAKAGGPSTDTQYF. The CDR3 DNA follows: TGTGCCAGCAGCTTAGCGAAGGCGGGAGGGCCTAGCACAGATACGCAGTATTTT.

The chain combines TRBV15 with TRBJ1-1, with 7 bases that match TRBD1. The trim removed 1 base at V and 1 base at J, leaving 3 bases unmatched. Germline V gene sequence: CDR1 LNHNV, CDR2 YYDKDF (reference sequence). This CDR3 has 15 amino acids. The CDR3 DNA reads as TGTGCCACCAGCAGAGCTAGACAGGGGAACACTGAAGCTTTCTTT. Translation: CATSRARQGNTEAFF.

The V call is TRBV27, the J call TRBJ2-7; possibly TRBD2 for D (5 bases). Trimming shortened V by 3 bases and J by 4 bases, and 10 bases separated the two germline ends. Looked up from germline, CDR1 is MNHEY and CDR2 is SMNVEV (reference sequence). There are 13 residues in the CDR3. The CDR3 region has the DNA TGTGCCAGCAGTTTTGGCAGGACTTACGAGCAGTACTTC. Amino acids: CASSFGRTYEQYF.

This chain connects TRBV6-1 to TRBJ2-7; D remains ambiguous. CDR3 length equals 12 residues. Germline V lookup: CDR1 MNHNS, CDR2 SASEGT. Deletions cut 1 base from V and 4 bases from J, with 5 bases between. The CDR3 DNA follows: TGTGCCAGCAGTGAAGATCCTTACGAGCAGTACTTC. Translated: CASSEDPYEQYF.

The J gene is TRBJ1-4, the V gene TRBV7-9; 10 nucleotides align to TRBD1. V lost 5 bases to trimming and J lost 6 bases; unmatched junction nucleotides: 3. The CDR3 sequence is 14 residues long. Germline-derived CDR1 and CDR2 are SEHNR and FQNEAQ (reference sequence). DNA of the CDR3: TGTGCCAGCAGCCCCGGGACAGGGGATGAAAAACTGTTTTTT. Protein sequence: CASSPGTGDEKLFF.

V and J are TRBV4-3 and TRBJ1-5; D unclear. Germline V gene lookup returns CDR1 LGHNA and CDR2 YSLEER. CDR3 length equals 14 residues. The V and J ends lost 1 base and 9 bases respectively, with 13 bases between them. CDR3 in amino acids: CASSQGTAGLPQHF. CDR3 in DNA: TGCGCCAGCAGCCAAGGGACGGCGGGGTTGCCCCAGCATTTT.

This clone has just a few counts. The chain uses TRBV7-2 and TRBJ2-5; no firm D call. Looked up from germline, CDR1 is SGHTA and CDR2 is FQGNSA. V lost 5 bases and J lost 5, with 9 bases in between. The CDR3 is 12 amino acids. CDR3 protein: CASSPPRETQYF. The CDR3, as DNA: TGTGCCAGCAGCCCACCGAGGGAGACCCAGTACTTC.

The chain links TRBV7-2 to TRBJ2-3; D is unresolved. V lost 4 bases, J lost 6 bases, and 17 bases lay in between. The V gene's germline CDR1 is SGHTA and CDR2 FQGNSA. The CDR3 length is 15 residues. The CDR3 loop is CASSSAGSEYDTQYF. The DNA of the CDR3 is TGTGCCAGCAGCTCGGCCGGGTCGGAGTACGATACGCAGTATTTT.

This chain joins TRBV7-9 and TRBJ2-1; 8 nucleotides align to TRBD1. V was clipped by 5 bases and J by 2 bases; unmatched bases: 8. Per the germline V gene, CDR1 is SEHNR and CDR2 is FQNEAQ (reference sequence). CDR3 length: 16 amino acids. The CDR3, as DNA: TGTGCCAGCAGCCCGGACAGGGAATTACCCTACAATGAGCAGTTCTTC. Amino acid sequence: CASSPDRELPYNEQFF.

This chain joins TRBV7-9 and TRBJ1-5; D not certain. Trimming took off 7 bases at V and 0 bases at J, with 7 bases between the two ends. Looked up from germline, CDR1 is SEHNR and CDR2 is FQNEAQ (reference sequence). This CDR3 contains 13 residues. The CDR3 coding sequence is TGTGCCAGCACCCCAAATAGCAATCAGCCCCAGCATTTT. This gives the protein CASTPNSNQPQHF.

This clone came up once. The CDR3 nucleotides are TGTGCCAGCAGCTTGGGGGGGGGAATATACAATGAGCAGTTCTTC. Its protein is CASSLGGGIYNEQFF. The rearrangement uses TRBV5-5 and TRBJ2-1, with TRBD2 matching over 7 bases. J lost 4 bases, V lost 0 bases, and 4 bases had no gene match. The CDR3 runs to 15 residues. From germline, CDR1 is SGHKS and CDR2 YYEKEE (reference sequence).

V and J are TRBV21-1 and TRBJ2-3; the table's D call TRBD2 went unverified against the DNA. TRBV21-1 counts as a pseudogene. The CDR3 totals 14 residues. The DNA of the CDR3 is TGTGCCAGCAGGAGCGGGGTGAGGGGAGATACGCAGTATTTT. It codes for CASRSGVRGDTQYF.